Presented here are 27 T cell receptor beta chains from one specimen sequenced in a study of chemoradiotherapy in HPV16-positive cancers. The protocol was immunoSEQ multiplex PCR, while the TCRdb copy is restricted to in-frame clones and leaves out a portion. Of tens of thousands of clones listed, about 82% are singletons. The input for sequencing was blood, taken from a patient who underwent chemoradiotherapy. Receptor source: a human donor with HPV-associated anogenital cancer.

The chain is built from TRBV11-2 and TRBJ2-2; D unclear. Trimming cost V 4 bases and J 6 bases, with 15 bases left between them. The CDR3 covers 15 residues. Germline V gene data show CDR1 as SGHAT and CDR2 as FQNNGV. The CDR3 region is CASSSPRRGPGELFF. The CDR3 DNA reads TGTGCCAGCAGCTCCCCCCGGCGTGGCCCCGGGGAGCTGTTTTTT.

The chain employs TRBV9 and TRBJ2-1; 7 bases match TRBD1. The junction had 7 bases not matched to a gene; V was cut back by 4 bases and J by 9 bases. The CDR3 has 13 residues. Germline V gene sequence: CDR1 SGDLS, CDR2 YYNGEE. CDR3 coding DNA: TGTGCCAGCAGCATCCATGGACAGGCTGAGCAGTTCTTC. Protein product: CASSIHGQAEQFF.

The gene calls are TRBV4-3 and TRBJ2-6; D is possibly TRBD2 (5 bases). The CDR3 length is 15 residues. Trimming shortened V by 3 bases and J by 1 base, and 7 bases separated the two germline ends. Germline lookup yields CDR1 LGHNA and CDR2 YSLEER. The CDR3 nucleotides read TGCGCCAGCAGCCATACGGGGTCTGGGGCCAACGTCCTGACTTTC. Translation: CASSHTGSGANVLTF.

This clone has a handful of counts. The J gene is TRBJ1-2, the V gene TRBV5-6, with TRBD1 matching over 7 bases. V trimming: 4 bases; J trimming: 7 bases; junction bases outside the gene matches: 4. The germline gives CDR1 SGHDT, CDR2 YYEEEE. The CDR3 runs to 12 residues. CDR3 sequence: CASSPRTGGYTF. CDR3 sequence (DNA): TGTGCCAGCAGCCCCAGGACAGGTGGCTACACCTTC.

This clone is a singleton in its sample. The CDR3, as DNA: TGCGCCAGCAGTGAGTCCTGGGGCCGGTATAATTCACCCCTCCACTTT. Translating gives CASSESWGRYNSPLHF. This chain links TRBV10-2 with TRBJ1-6; TRBD1 is a possible D gene (5 bases). From germline, CDR1 is WSHSY and CDR2 SAAADI. This CDR3 comprises 16 residues. V was trimmed by 0 bases and J by 4 bases, leaving 10 bases between them.

The chain joins TRBV6-1 to TRBJ2-3, with 8 bases identical to TRBD1. There are 15 residues in the CDR3. The V gene's germline CDR1 is MNHNS and CDR2 SASEGT. The ends lost 10 bases at V and 3 bases at J; junction bases unmatched: 12. The CDR3 protein is CATNNPDRGTDTQYF. The CDR3 nucleotides are TGTGCCACCAATAACCCCGACAGGGGAACAGATACGCAGTATTTT.

This chain links TRBV19 with TRBJ1-1, with D uncertain. Per the germline V gene, CDR1 is LNHDA and CDR2 is SQIVND (reference sequence). V was trimmed by 3 bases and J by 3 bases, leaving 8 bases between them. The CDR3 is 13 amino acids. This CDR3 reads CASSMKGDTEAFF. The CDR3 nucleotides are TGTGCCAGTAGTATGAAGGGAGACACTGAAGCTTTCTTT.

V usage is TRBV14 and J usage is TRBJ1-1, with a possible D match to TRBD1 (5 bases). The V and J ends lost 0 bases and 4 bases respectively, with 15 bases between them. The CDR3 sequence is 16 residues long. Germline V gives CDR1 SGHDN, CDR2 FVKESK. CDR3 protein: CASSQDLLRGGTEAFF. The CDR3 DNA reads as TGTGCCAGCAGCCAAGATTTATTGAGGGGCGGCACTGAAGCTTTCTTT.

This chain connects TRBV2 to TRBJ1-1; 8 bases line up with TRBD1. V was clipped by 6 bases and J by 1 base; unmatched bases: 1. CDR3 length: 13 amino acids. CDR1 SNHLY and CDR2 FYNNEI come from the germline V gene. This CDR3 reads CASSRGRNTEAFF. CDR3 coding DNA: TGTGCCAGCAGCAGGGGGCGGAACACTGAAGCTTTCTTT.

The chain joins TRBV4-3 to TRBJ1-2; D uncertain. This CDR3 comprises 16 residues. Germline CDR1 reads LGHNA; CDR2 reads YSLEER. V lost 1 base, J lost 1 base, and 13 bases lay in between. CDR3 sequence (DNA): TGCGCCAGCAGCCAAGGGCCAGCAGCGCTTAACTATGGCTACACCTTC. Translated, it gives CASSQGPAALNYGYTF.

This chain joins TRBV7-3 and TRBJ2-3; tentative D call: TRBD2 (6 bases). From germline, CDR1 is SGHTA and CDR2 FQGTGA. V was clipped by 4 bases and J by 3 bases, with 11 bases between them. CDR3 length equals 14 residues. CDR3 bases: TGTGCCAGCAGCTCTGGGACTTGGACAGATACGCAGTATTTT. Its protein product is CASSSGTWTDTQYF.

The CDR3 sequence is CASSLRTYGYTF. For the CDR3, the DNA is TGTGCCAGCAGCTTACGGACCTATGGCTACACCTTC. The V and J genes are TRBV7-9 and TRBJ1-2; D gene unclear. Germline V CDR1 and CDR2: SEHNR, FQNEAQ (reference sequence). Trimming left V 2 bases short and J 4 bases short, with 5 bases between. The CDR3 runs 12 residues.

This rearrangement joins TRBV7-9 to TRBJ1-4; D not resolved. V dropped 10 bases and J dropped 8 bases, with 14 bases sitting between them. The germline gives CDR1 SEHNR, CDR2 FQNEAQ (reference sequence). The CDR3 contains 12 residues. CDR3 loop: CATDLEEEKLFF. The CDR3 DNA reads TGTGCCACCGACCTAGAGGAGGAAAAACTGTTTTTT.

This chain uses TRBV28 with TRBJ1-2; D perhaps matches TRBD1 (5 bases). Per the germline V gene, CDR1 is MDHEN and CDR2 is SYDVKM. The CDR3 covers 13 residues. V lost 6 bases and J 2 bases, leaving 10 bases between the germline ends. The CDR3, as DNA: TGTGCCAGCAGGAGGGGTGTCAACTATGGCTACACCTTC. Translated, it gives CASRRGVNYGYTF.

The CDR3 spells CAIRGSGGGYTF. The CDR3 coding sequence is TGTGCCATACGAGGGAGTGGGGGCGGCTACACCTTC. The V call is TRBV19, the J call TRBJ1-2, with D maybe TRBD1 (6 bases). The CDR3 spans 12 residues. CDR1 is LNHDA, CDR2 SQIVND, per germline (reference sequence). Trimming took 10 bases from V and 8 from J, leaving 17 bases between them.

This clone was counted once. Distinct nucleotide sequences in the sample also encode this CDR3. The genes are TRBV30 and TRBJ2-7; D is perhaps TRBD1 (6 bases). The CDR3 consists of 12 residues. Germline V gene lookup returns CDR1 GTSNPN and CDR2 SVGIG (reference sequence). The V and J ends lost 4 bases and 1 base respectively, with 8 bases between them. The CDR3 reads CAWKQGSYEQYF. CDR3 DNA sequence: TGTGCCTGGAAACAGGGATCCTACGAGCAGTACTTC.

The V and J genes are TRBV6-5 and TRBJ2-3; TRBD1 is a possible D gene (6 bases). The CDR3 runs 15 residues. V shed 4 bases and J shed 0 bases, with 11 bases lying between them. The germline gives CDR1 MNHEY, CDR2 SVGAGI. CDR3 region: CASSLQGFSTDTQYF. Here the CDR3 DNA reads TGTGCCAGCAGTTTACAGGGTTTTAGCACAGATACGCAGTATTTT.

V gene TRBV5-4 combines with J gene TRBJ1-1; D perhaps matches TRBD1 (6 bases). The CDR3 has 14 amino acids. Germline assignment: CDR1 SGHNT and CDR2 YYREEE (reference sequence). V lost 4 bases and J lost 4, with 14 bases in between. In DNA, the CDR3 is TGTGCCAGCAGCCCTAGGGGGGGGAGCACTGAAGCTTTCTTT. This encodes CASSPRGGSTEAFF.

The V and J genes are TRBV6-6 and TRBJ1-1; maybe TRBD1 (6 bases). The germline V gene has CDR1 MNHNY and CDR2 SVGAGI (reference sequence). The CDR3 spans 14 residues. V shed 5 bases and J shed 10 bases, with 20 bases lying between them. The CDR3 nucleotides read TGTGCCAGCAGTGCCCCAGGGGAGCAGAGGGCAGCTTTCTTT. Translating it yields CASSAPGEQRAAFF.

About this clone itself: This sample also contains other DNA sequences that code for the same CDR3. J is TRBJ2-5 and V is TRBV7-3, with 9 bases lining up with TRBD2. In germline, CDR1 is SGHTA, CDR2 FQGTGA. The CDR3 length is 15 residues. The junction had 3 bases not matched to a gene; V was cut back by 3 bases and J by 1 base. This CDR3 is CASSLGGGGQETQYF. For the CDR3, the DNA is TGTGCCAGCAGCTTGGGCGGGGGGGGCCAAGAGACCCAGTACTTC.

The chain carries TRBV7-2 and TRBJ2-3, with 9 bases aligning to TRBD2. Looked up from germline, CDR1 is SGHTA and CDR2 is FQGNSA. Trimming cost V 2 bases and J 6 bases; bases outside gene matches: 9. The CDR3 is 16 residues long. Here the CDR3 reads CASSLSAGGPADTQYF. CDR3 DNA: TGTGCCAGCAGCTTAAGCGCGGGGGGGCCAGCGGATACGCAGTATTTT.

The rearrangement joins TRBV11-2 to TRBJ2-3; D might be TRBD1 (6 bases). Between the trimmed V and J ends, which lost 2 bases and 2 bases, there was a span of 11 bases. CDR3 length equals 15 residues. Germline loops: CDR1 SGHAT, CDR2 FQNNGV. CDR3 DNA: TGTGCCAGCAGCTTACAGCTGGGGGCCACAGATACGCAGTATTTT. Amino acid sequence: CASSLQLGATDTQYF.

The rearrangement links TRBV18 to TRBJ2-1, with TRBD2 as a possible D gene (6 bases). CDR3 size: 17 residues. V lost 3 bases, J lost 9 bases, and 24 bases lay in between. In germline, CDR1 is KGHSH, CDR2 LQKENI. CDR3 in DNA: TGTGCCAGCTCACCTACTAGTGGAGGGGCCGAGAGGAGTGAGCAGTTCTTC. This encodes CASSPTSGGAERSEQFF.

The chain joins TRBV6-6 to TRBJ1-4; D perhaps matches TRBD1 (5 bases). V was shortened by 8 bases and J by 10 bases, with 14 bases between the two germline ends. Germline CDR1 reads MNHNY; CDR2 reads SVGAGI (reference sequence). This CDR3 region has 12 residues. CDR3 amino acids: CASGGVEGKLFF. CDR3 nucleotides: TGTGCCAGCGGGGGGGTGGAAGGAAAACTGTTTTTT.

The V gene is TRBV7-2, the J gene TRBJ2-5; D is unresolved. The germline gives CDR1 SGHTA, CDR2 FQGNSA. The V end lost 6 bases, the J end lost 1 base, and 9 bases lay between the germline ends. The length of the CDR3 is 13 residues. Here the CDR3 DNA reads TGTGCCAGCAGGAACAGAGTCCAAGAGACCCAGTACTTC. Translating it yields CASRNRVQETQYF.

This clone was seen only once. The rearrangement joins TRBV11-1 to TRBJ1-5; a weak D match, TRBD1 (5 bases). V was cut by 5 bases and J by 4 bases, with 12 bases left in between. This CDR3 is 14 amino acids long. The V gene's germline CDR1 is SGHAT and CDR2 FQDESV (reference sequence). CDR3 loop: CASSAAGANQPQHF. CDR3 coding DNA: TGTGCCAGCAGCGCTGCTGGGGCAAATCAGCCCCAGCATTTT.

The count of this clone is one. The chain is built from TRBV19 and TRBJ1-2; TRBD1 agrees at 9 bases. Germline V gene data show CDR1 as LNHDA and CDR2 as SQIVND (reference sequence). The junction had 7 bases not matched to a gene; V was cut back by 7 bases and J by 7 bases. The CDR3 consists of 13 residues. CDR3 DNA: TGTGCCAGTAAAAGGACAGGGGCGACTGGCTACACCTTC. As protein: CASKRTGATGYTF.